The rows below give T cell receptor beta chains drawn from one sample of a study of shared clonotypes between healthy human individuals. Method: immunoSEQ multiplex PCR; TCRdb's copy keeps in-frame clones and lacks some. The sample shows millions of clones, approximately 92% of them seen only once. Sequenced: naive CD4+ T cells sorted from blood. These receptors came from a man aged 18 to 35 in good health. The conserved cysteine and the conserved F or W are not part of the CDR3 here. The D gene is left open where the match is weak.

>-|9|TRBV6-1|TRBJ2-7
ASSEAILIH
>TRBD2|14|TRBV6-1|TRBJ2-1
ASSDLAGGRRNEQF
>TRBD2|10|TRBV27|TRBJ2-3
ASGGGTDTQY
>-|12|TRBV5-4|TRBJ2-7
ASSRTGTPGEQY
>-|16|TRBV2|TRBJ1-1
ASSELPRGIALNTEAF
>TRBD1|10|TRBV25-1|TRBJ1-2
ASGDRSYGYT
>TRBD2|14|TRBV5-1|TRBJ2-7
ASSSAGTSGGYEQY
>-|13|TRBV6-5|TRBJ1-4
ASSYLGAGEEKLF
>-|11|TRBV6-1|TRBJ1-6
ASSQSGYSPLH
>-|10|TRBV5-4|TRBJ1-2
ASSPDNYGYT
>-|14|TRBV7-6|TRBJ2-7
ASSLGITQSDYEQY
>TRBD1|12|TRBV10-3|TRBJ1-6
AIKPDREGGPLH
>-|12|TRBV4-3|TRBJ2-5
ASSQEIYGGTQY
>TRBD2|14|TRBV4-1|TRBJ2-1
ASRKRGTSLPNEQF
>-|18|TRBV21-1|TRBJ2-7
ASSKGYTGSRDRGFYEQY
>-|14|TRBV4-1|TRBJ2-7
ASSQGRGGLRYEQY
>-|12|TRBV19|TRBJ2-7
ASSLNRGGYEQY
>TRBD2|13|TRBV5-1|TRBJ2-3
ASSLGTSGRDTQY
>-|11|TRBV10-3|TRBJ1-5
AIMGRENQPQH
>TRBD1|12|TRBV9|TRBJ2-5
ASSPRDREETQY
>TRBD2|14|TRBV19|TRBJ2-3
ASAASGSFSTDTQY
>-|13|TRBV6-5|TRBJ2-7
ASSSPLLGANEQY
>-|16|TRBV10-3|TRBJ2-7
AISESKLRALLPYEQY
>TRBD2|15|TRBV5-1|TRBJ2-5
ASSLAPLAGRGETQY
>-|11|TRBV6-1|TRBJ1-1
ASSEAGRNRAF
>-|14|TRBV13|TRBJ2-2
ASSLRGSLNTGELF
>-|14|TRBV19|TRBJ1-5
ASSIPDGSYNQPQH
>-|10|TRBV7-8|TRBJ2-7
ASRGQGYEQY
>-|11|TRBV6-1|TRBJ1-1
ASSEGSTPEAF
>TRBD1|11|TRBV30|TRBJ1-6
AWSKDRGSPLH
>-|12|TRBV5-1|TRBJ2-4
ASSLPGARNIQY
>-|11|TRBV13|TRBJ1-1
ASSVGGARNAF
>TRBD2|13|TRBV9|TRBJ2-3
ASSRTSGGTDTQY